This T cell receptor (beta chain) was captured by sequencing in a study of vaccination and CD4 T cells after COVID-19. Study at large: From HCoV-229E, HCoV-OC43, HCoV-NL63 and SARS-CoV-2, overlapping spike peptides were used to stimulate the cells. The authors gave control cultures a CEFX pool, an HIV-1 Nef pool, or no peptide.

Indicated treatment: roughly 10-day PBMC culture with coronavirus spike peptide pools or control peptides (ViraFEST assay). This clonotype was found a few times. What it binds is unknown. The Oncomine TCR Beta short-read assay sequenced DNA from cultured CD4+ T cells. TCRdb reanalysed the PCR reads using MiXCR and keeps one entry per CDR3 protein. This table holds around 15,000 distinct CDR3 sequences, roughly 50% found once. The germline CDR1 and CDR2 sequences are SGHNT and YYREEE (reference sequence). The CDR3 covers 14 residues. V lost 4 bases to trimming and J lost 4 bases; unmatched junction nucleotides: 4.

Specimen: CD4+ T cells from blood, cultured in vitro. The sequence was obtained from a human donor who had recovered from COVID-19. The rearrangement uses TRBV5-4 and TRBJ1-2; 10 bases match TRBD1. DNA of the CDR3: TGTGCCAGCAGCCCTCGGGACAGGGGCTATGGCTACACCTTC. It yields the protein CASSPRDRGYGYTF. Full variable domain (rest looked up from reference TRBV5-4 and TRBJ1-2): ETGVTQSPTHLIKTRGQQVTLRCSSQSGHNTVSWYQQALGQGPQFIFQYYREEENGRGNFPPRFSGLQFPNYSSELNVNALELDDSALYLCASSPRDRGYGYTFGSGTRLTVV.